This TCR beta chain stems from a study of blood T cell repertoires in COVID-19. The overall study: Sites across the United States, Italy and Spain contributed samples from acute and convalescent COVID-19. T cells, B-cell-depleted T cells, or PBMCs provided the cDNA or gDNA that served as material.

Seattle patient enrollment occurred during active infection, with longitudinal follow-up thereafter. Original processing methods: From reference gene primer amplification, estimates of nucleated cell counts were derived. Sequencing used immunoSEQ multiplex PCR; TCRdb keeps in-frame clones, though not all of them. V and J calls plus clone size are reproduced from that table; the DNA served to infer D and trimming. The repertoire holds 410,000 or so clones, with around nine tenths as singletons. What was sequenced was peripheral blood. The clonotype originates from a woman aged 40 to 50 with COVID-19, enrolled during active disease.

CDR3 in DNA: TGTGCCAGCAGTACCTTAGCGGGAATCTCCGAGCAGTACTTC. This encodes CASSTLAGISEQYF. The chain combines TRBV6-2 or TRBV6-3 with TRBJ2-7, with 8 bases identical to TRBD2. This CDR3 comprises 14 residues. The germline gives CDR1 MNHEY, CDR2 SVGEGT. Losses at the gene ends were 5 bases for V and 6 bases for J; bases not matched to a gene: 9.